What follows is one T cell receptor (beta chain) and its context. The antigen is undetermined. The CDR3 extends over 13 amino acids. V was clipped by 4 bases and J by 1 base, with 10 bases between them. CDR1 SQVTM and CDR2 ANQGSEA come from the germline V gene. This record comes from a study of post-analysis software for immune sequencing data. Overall study context: Included courses were relapsing-remitting and secondary progressive multiple sclerosis; progressive-relapsing multiple sclerosis was also included. Overall study results and limits: In patients, TRBV5-6, TRBV5-1 and TRBV20-1 belonged to four or five TRBV segments found more frequently than in controls. Among multiple sclerosis patients, normalized Chao1 diversity was significantly below that of controls.

Unique molecular identifiers had been added to the TCR beta cDNA libraries. Input populations of about 0.85 to 11 million T cells gave rise to approximately 480,000 cDNA molecules. TCRdb independently ran MiXCR on the PCR reads; one entry per CDR3 protein. This sample yields approximately 730,000 distinct CDR3 sequences, of which roughly 29% are seen a single time; approximately 0.55% belongs to the top ten. The sample taken for sequencing was blood. The TCR sequence derives from a girl under 18 with multiple sclerosis. The J gene is TRBJ1-1, the V gene TRBV29-1; D gene unclear. The CDR3 nucleotides are TGCAGCGTTGGTGTTGCCGGGAACACTGAAGCTTTCTTT. This gives the protein CSVGVAGNTEAFF. Using reference TRBV29-1 and TRBJ1-1 for the parts outside the CDR3, the full variable domain is SAVISQKPSRDICQRGTSLTIQCQVDSQVTMMFWYRQQPGQSLTLIATANQGSEATYESGFVIDKFPISRPNLTFSTLTVSNMSPEDSSIYLCSVGVAGNTEAFFGQGTRLTVV.